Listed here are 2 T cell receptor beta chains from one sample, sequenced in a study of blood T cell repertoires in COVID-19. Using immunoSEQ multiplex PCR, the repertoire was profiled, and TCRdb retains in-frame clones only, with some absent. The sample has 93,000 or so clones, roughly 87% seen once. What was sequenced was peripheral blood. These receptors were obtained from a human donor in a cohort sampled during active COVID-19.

The CDR3 DNA reads TGTGCCAGCACCGTAGCGGGTGAGCAGTTCTTC. This encodes CASTVAGEQFF. The V call is TRBV12-3 or TRBV12-4, the J call TRBJ2-1; 7 positions agree with TRBD2. The J segment lost 9 bases and the V segment lost 7 bases, leaving 3 bases of the junction unmatched. The length of the CDR3 is 11 residues.

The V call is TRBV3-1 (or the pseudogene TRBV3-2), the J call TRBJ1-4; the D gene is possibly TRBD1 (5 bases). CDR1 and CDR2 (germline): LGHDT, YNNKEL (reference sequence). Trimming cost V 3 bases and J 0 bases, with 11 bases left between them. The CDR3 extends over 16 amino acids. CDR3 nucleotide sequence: TGTGCCAGCAGCCAGATCCAGGGCGCAACTAATGAAAAACTGTTTTTT. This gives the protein CASSQIQGATNEKLFF.